This T cell receptor (beta chain) was identified during a study of blood T cell repertoires in COVID-19. V was trimmed by 3 bases and J by 12 bases, leaving 17 bases between them. The length of the CDR3 is 13 residues. In germline, CDR1 is GTSNPN, CDR2 SVGIG (reference sequence). Measured with immunoSEQ multiplex PCR; TCRdb has only the in-frame clones, and not every one. The table lists approximately 190,000 clones, about 82% of them singletons. What was sequenced was peripheral blood. The chain links TRBV30 to TRBJ1-4; the D gene is possibly TRBD1 (6 bases). The TCR originated in a woman aged 25 to 39 with acute or convalescent COVID-19. The CDR3 here is CAWSGGARWELFF. The CDR3 DNA reads as TGTGCCTGGAGCGGGGGGGCCCGTTGGGAACTGTTTTTT. Full variable domain (missing parts from reference TRBV30 and TRBJ1-4): SQTIHQWPATLVQPVGSPLSLECTVEGTSNPNLYWYRQAAGRGLQLLFYSVGIGQISSEVPQNLSASRPQDRQFILSSKKLLLSDSGFYLCAWSGGARWELFFGSGTQLSVL.